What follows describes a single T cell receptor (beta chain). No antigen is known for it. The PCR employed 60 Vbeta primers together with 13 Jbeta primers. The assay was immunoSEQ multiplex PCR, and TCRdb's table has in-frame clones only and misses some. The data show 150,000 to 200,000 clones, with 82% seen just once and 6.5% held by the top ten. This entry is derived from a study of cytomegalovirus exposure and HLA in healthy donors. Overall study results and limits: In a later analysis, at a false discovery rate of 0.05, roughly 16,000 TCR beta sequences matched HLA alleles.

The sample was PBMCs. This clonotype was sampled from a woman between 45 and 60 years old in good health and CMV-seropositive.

CDR3 DNA: TGTGCCTCCAGCATGAGGGAGGGCGCGAACACCGGGGAGCTGTTTTTT. This encodes CASSMREGANTGELFF. The rearrangement links TRBV10-3 to TRBJ2-2; 7 nucleotides agree with TRBD2. J was trimmed by 0 bases and V by 11 bases; bases with no gene match: 12. CDR3 size: 16 residues. Germline V gene lookup returns CDR1 ENHRY and CDR2 SYGVKD.